Listed below are T cell receptor beta chains from one sample, sequenced in a study of multiple sclerosis patients with progressive multifocal leukoencephalopathy. The protocol was immunoSEQ multiplex PCR, while the TCRdb copy is restricted to in-frame clones and leaves out a portion. This repertoire shows 25,000 to 35,000 clones, roughly 89% found once; its top ten account for about 1.6%. The source material was PBMCs, sampled from a patient treated with natalizumab. The receptors were gathered from a human donor with multiple sclerosis. CDR3s include the opening cysteine and the closing phenylalanine or tryptophan. D genes are given only for firm matches. Size is stated for part of the rows, as once, few or many counts, or as a class when the clone is expanded.

V gene: TRBV28
D gene: -
clone size: -
J gene: TRBJ2-7
CDR3 protein: CASSRGTLEQYF
CDR3 DNA: TGTGCCAGCAGTCGCGGGACTCTCGAGCAGTACTTC

V gene: TRBV19
D gene: TRBD2
clone size: -
J gene: TRBJ2-1
CDR3 protein: CASSFGTSGRDNEQFF
CDR3 DNA: TGTGCCAGTAGTTTCGGGACTAGCGGGAGGGACAATGAGCAGTTCTTC

V gene: TRBV10-1
D gene: TRBD1
clone size: -
J gene: TRBJ2-1
CDR3 protein: CASSVIAGQENNEQFF
CDR3 DNA: TGCGCCAGCAGTGTAATCGCGGGACAGGAGAACAATGAGCAGTTCTTC

V gene: TRBV6-5
D gene: -
clone size: -
J gene: TRBJ1-6
CDR3 protein: CASSRGPGETLHF
CDR3 DNA: TGTGCCAGCAGTCGCGGACCTGGGGAGACCCTCCACTTT

V gene: TRBV12-5
D gene: TRBD2
clone size: -
J gene: TRBJ2-3
CDR3 protein: CASGCSAGVGDTQYF
CDR3 DNA: TGTGCTAGTGGTTGCTCAGCGGGAGTGGGAGATACGCAGTATTTT

V gene: TRBV6-6
D gene: -
clone size: -
J gene: TRBJ2-7
CDR3 protein: CASSRGEVEQYF
CDR3 DNA: TGTGCCAGCAGCCGCGGGGAGGTCGAGCAGTACTTC

V gene: TRBV19
D gene: -
clone size: -
J gene: TRBJ2-5
CDR3 protein: CASSALGGRGWYQETQYF
CDR3 DNA: TGTGCCAGTAGTGCCCTAGGAGGCCGAGGATGGTACCAAGAGACCCAGTACTTC

V gene: TRBV11-2
D gene: TRBD2
clone size: -
J gene: TRBJ2-1
CDR3 protein: CASSPPGLAVYNEQFF
CDR3 DNA: TGTGCCAGCAGCCCGCCGGGACTAGCAGTCTACAATGAGCAGTTCTTC

V gene: TRBV9
D gene: TRBD1
clone size: -
J gene: TRBJ2-1
CDR3 protein: CASSVGDRGGNEQFF
CDR3 DNA: TGTGCCAGCAGCGTAGGGGACAGGGGCGGCAATGAGCAGTTCTTC

V gene: TRBV5-1
D gene: TRBD1
clone size: -
J gene: TRBJ1-6
CDR3 protein: CASSFSGIGGAPGAPLHF
CDR3 DNA: TGCGCCAGCAGCTTCTCGGGGATAGGGGGCGCCCCCGGGGCACCCCTCCACTTT

V gene: TRBV6-5
D gene: -
clone size: -
J gene: TRBJ1-5
CDR3 protein: CASRGGDQPQHF
CDR3 DNA: TGTGCCAGTCGTGGGGGGGATCAGCCCCAGCATTTT

V gene: TRBV7-8
D gene: -
clone size: -
J gene: TRBJ2-4
CDR3 protein: CASSPLWERQDIQYF
CDR3 DNA: -

V gene: TRBV10-3
D gene: -
clone size: -
J gene: TRBJ1-2
CDR3 protein: CAISEHRTVGGLGYTF
CDR3 DNA: TGTGCCATCAGTGAACATAGGACAGTTGGCGGTCTGGGCTACACCTTC

V gene: TRBV7-9
D gene: TRBD2
clone size: once
J gene: TRBJ2-7
CDR3 protein: CARLGLADTYEQYF
CDR3 DNA: TGTGCCCGCCTGGGACTAGCGGATACCTACGAGCAGTACTTC

V gene: TRBV10-1
D gene: -
clone size: -
J gene: TRBJ1-5
CDR3 protein: CASSETVGSNQPQHF
CDR3 DNA: TGCGCCAGCAGTGAAACCGTTGGGAGCAATCAGCCCCAGCATTTT

V gene: TRBV4-3
D gene: TRBD1
clone size: -
J gene: TRBJ1-2
CDR3 protein: CASSHLEGQGISGYTF
CDR3 DNA: TGCGCCAGCAGCCACCTCGAAGGACAGGGGATTAGCGGCTACACCTTC

V gene: TRBV19
D gene: -
clone size: -
J gene: TRBJ2-5
CDR3 protein: CASRRGTETQYF
CDR3 DNA: TGTGCCAGTAGGAGGGGGACGGAGACCCAGTACTTC

V gene: TRBV27
D gene: TRBD2
clone size: -
J gene: TRBJ2-7
CDR3 protein: CASSLLAGAPEQYF
CDR3 DNA: TGTGCCAGCAGTTTACTAGCGGGAGCCCCCGAGCAGTACTTC

V gene: TRBV7-2
D gene: TRBD2
clone size: once
J gene: TRBJ2-1
CDR3 protein: CASSPLSSGSGEQFF
CDR3 DNA: TGTGCCAGCAGCCCCCTGAGTAGCGGGAGTGGTGAGCAGTTCTTC

V gene: TRBV6-1
D gene: -
clone size: -
J gene: TRBJ2-7
CDR3 protein: CASSFQPRQGGEQYF
CDR3 DNA: TGTGCCAGCAGTTTTCAACCCCGACAGGGAGGCGAGCAGTACTTC

V gene: TRBV21-1
D gene: -
clone size: few
J gene: TRBJ1-1
CDR3 protein: CASSKVRDRNTEAFF
CDR3 DNA: TGTGCCAGCAGCAAAGTTCGGGACAGGAACACTGAAGCTTTCTTT

V gene: TRBV27
D gene: -
clone size: -
J gene: TRBJ2-1
CDR3 protein: CASSEPGPTTGYNEQFF
CDR3 DNA: TGTGCCAGCAGTGAACCTGGACCCACTACAGGGTACAATGAGCAGTTCTTC

V gene: TRBV30
D gene: -
clone size: -
J gene: TRBJ2-2
CDR3 protein: CAWSVRGRGSGELFF
CDR3 DNA: TGTGCCTGGAGTGTCAGAGGGAGAGGGTCCGGGGAGCTGTTTTTT

V gene: TRBV30
D gene: -
clone size: -
J gene: TRBJ2-2
CDR3 protein: CAWSALTSGELFF
CDR3 DNA: TGTGCCTGGAGTGCCCTCACCTCCGGGGAGCTGTTTTTT

V gene: TRBV7-6
D gene: TRBD1
clone size: -
J gene: TRBJ2-2
CDR3 protein: CASSLRTGLDTGELFF
CDR3 DNA: TGTGCCAGCAGCTTACGGACAGGGTTGGACACCGGGGAGCTGTTTTTT

V gene: TRBV7-2
D gene: TRBD2
clone size: once
J gene: TRBJ2-1
CDR3 protein: CASTSGSGGYNEQFF
CDR3 DNA: TGTGCCAGCACTTCCGGGAGCGGGGGCTACAATGAGCAGTTCTTC

V gene: TRBV30
D gene: -
clone size: -
J gene: TRBJ2-7
CDR3 protein: CAWQQGTYEQYF
CDR3 DNA: TGTGCCTGGCAACAGGGCACCTACGAGCAGTACTTC

V gene: TRBV7-8
D gene: TRBD1
clone size: -
J gene: TRBJ2-2
CDR3 protein: CASSLATGGTGELFF
CDR3 DNA: TGTGCCAGCAGCTTAGCGACAGGGGGCACCGGGGAGCTGTTTTTT

V gene: TRBV2
D gene: -
clone size: -
J gene: TRBJ1-2
CDR3 protein: CASSEKTNYGYTF
CDR3 DNA: TGTGCCAGCAGTGAAAAGACTAACTATGGCTACACCTTC

V gene: TRBV6-1
D gene: -
clone size: once
J gene: TRBJ1-5
CDR3 protein: CASSDNPRGNQPQHF
CDR3 DNA: TGTGCCAGCAGTGATAATCCGAGGGGCAATCAGCCCCAGCATTTT

V gene: TRBV13
D gene: TRBD1
clone size: few
J gene: TRBJ1-1
CDR3 protein: CASSSPGQLNTEAFF
CDR3 DNA: TGTGCCAGCAGCTCCCCGGGACAGTTGAACACTGAAGCTTTCTTT

V gene: TRBV4-1
D gene: -
clone size: -
J gene: TRBJ1-1
CDR3 protein: CASSPPTGPNTEAFF
CDR3 DNA: TGCGCCAGCAGCCCCCCGACAGGACCGAACACTGAAGCTTTCTTT

V gene: TRBV7-2
D gene: -
clone size: once
J gene: TRBJ1-2
CDR3 protein: CASSLDRETSYGYTF
CDR3 DNA: TGTGCCAGCAGCTTAGACAGGGAGACAAGCTATGGCTACACCTTC

V gene: TRBV30
D gene: TRBD1
clone size: -
J gene: TRBJ2-5
CDR3 protein: CAWSVGTGRETQYF
CDR3 DNA: TGTGCCTGGAGTGTCGGGACAGGGCGGGAGACCCAGTACTTC

V gene: TRBV25-1
D gene: TRBD1
clone size: -
J gene: TRBJ2-3
CDR3 protein: CASSDRGPDTQYF
CDR3 DNA: TGTGCCAGCAGTGACAGGGGGCCAGATACGCAGTATTTT

V gene: TRBV25-1
D gene: TRBD1
clone size: -
J gene: TRBJ2-1
CDR3 protein: CASSVQGVFRNEQFF
CDR3 DNA: TGTGCCAGCAGTGTGCAGGGGGTATTTCGGAATGAGCAGTTCTTC

V gene: TRBV10-3
D gene: TRBD2
clone size: -
J gene: TRBJ2-1
CDR3 protein: CAISHEGLGYNEQFF
CDR3 DNA: TGTGCCATCAGTCACGAGGGACTAGGGTACAATGAGCAGTTCTTC

V gene: TRBV5-4
D gene: -
clone size: -
J gene: TRBJ2-7
CDR3 protein: CASSLASADYEQYF
CDR3 DNA: TGTGCCAGCAGCTTGGCCTCAGCAGACTACGAGCAGTACTTC

V gene: TRBV15
D gene: -
clone size: -
J gene: TRBJ1-1
CDR3 protein: CATSRGGAGGTEAFF
CDR3 DNA: TGTGCCACCAGCAGAGGGGGGGCGGGTGGCACTGAAGCTTTCTTT

V gene: TRBV10-3
D gene: TRBD1
clone size: -
J gene: TRBJ1-1
CDR3 protein: CAISDSGQPNTEAFF
CDR3 DNA: TGTGCCATCAGTGACTCGGGACAGCCGAACACTGAAGCTTTCTTT

V gene: TRBV5-1
D gene: -
clone size: -
J gene: TRBJ2-7
CDR3 protein: CASSLTGPSSYEQYF
CDR3 DNA: TGCGCCAGCAGCTTGACAGGGCCTAGCTCCTACGAGCAGTACTTC

V gene: TRBV7-6
D gene: TRBD2
clone size: -
J gene: TRBJ2-1
CDR3 protein: CASSLGGGGYNEQFF
CDR3 DNA: TGTGCCAGCAGCTTAGGTGGCGGGGGTTACAATGAGCAGTTCTTC

V gene: TRBV20-1
D gene: TRBD1
clone size: -
J gene: TRBJ1-4
CDR3 protein: CSARLTGKLFF
CDR3 DNA: TGCAGTGCTAGACTGACAGGGAAACTGTTTTTT

V gene: TRBV7-2
D gene: -
clone size: -
J gene: TRBJ2-7
CDR3 protein: CASSQGRDFFYEQYF
CDR3 DNA: TGTGCCAGCAGCCAAGGCCGGGACTTCTTCTACGAGCAGTACTTC

V gene: TRBV19
D gene: -
clone size: once
J gene: TRBJ2-3
CDR3 protein: CASSISPGSTDTQYF
CDR3 DNA: TGTGCCAGTAGTATATCTCCGGGGTCGACAGATACGCAGTATTTT

V gene: TRBV6-5
D gene: -
clone size: few
J gene: TRBJ2-7
CDR3 protein: CASRFRGTGTYEQYF
CDR3 DNA: TGTGCCAGCAGGTTCCGGGGGACGGGGACCTACGAGCAGTACTTC

V gene: TRBV29-1
D gene: TRBD2
clone size: -
J gene: TRBJ2-1
CDR3 protein: CSVELGGDEQFF
CDR3 DNA: TGCAGCGTTGAACTGGGAGGGGATGAGCAGTTCTTC

V gene: TRBV7-9
D gene: TRBD2
clone size: -
J gene: TRBJ2-7
CDR3 protein: CASSLDIAGASYEQYF
CDR3 DNA: TGTGCCAGCAGCTTAGATATAGCGGGGGCCTCCTACGAGCAGTACTTC

V gene: TRBV5-4
D gene: TRBD1
clone size: -
J gene: TRBJ2-2
CDR3 protein: CASTTGDRLNTGELFF
CDR3 DNA: TGTGCCAGCACGACCGGGGACAGATTAAACACCGGGGAGCTGTTTTTT

V gene: TRBV27
D gene: -
clone size: -
J gene: TRBJ2-2
CDR3 protein: CASSLRSEGAGELFF
CDR3 DNA: TGTGCCAGCAGTTTACGATCGGAAGGGGCCGGGGAGCTGTTTTTT

V gene: TRBV29-1
D gene: TRBD1
clone size: -
J gene: TRBJ1-1
CDR3 protein: CSVADRIDTEAFF
CDR3 DNA: TGCAGCGTTGCGGACAGGATAGACACTGAAGCTTTCTTT